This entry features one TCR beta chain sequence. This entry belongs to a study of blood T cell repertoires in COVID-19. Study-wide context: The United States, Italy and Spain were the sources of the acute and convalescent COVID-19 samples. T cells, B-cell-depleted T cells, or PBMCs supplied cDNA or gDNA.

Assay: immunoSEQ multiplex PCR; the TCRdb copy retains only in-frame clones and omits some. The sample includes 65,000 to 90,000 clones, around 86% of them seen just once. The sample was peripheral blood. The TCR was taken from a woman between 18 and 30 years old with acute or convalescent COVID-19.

CDR3 loop: CSVGAGGGYGYTF. The CDR3 DNA reads TGCAGCGTTGGGGCGGGAGGGGGCTATGGCTACACCTTC. The V and J genes are TRBV29-1 and TRBJ1-2; D is possibly TRBD1 (6 bases). This CDR3 has 13 amino acids. Between the trimmed V and J ends, which lost 4 bases and 4 bases, there was a span of 13 bases. Germline V lookup: CDR1 SQVTM, CDR2 ANQGSEA.